What follows are 30 T cell receptor beta chains derived from one specimen sequenced in a study of cytomegalovirus exposure and HLA in healthy donors. Researchers ran the PCR with 60 Vbeta and 13 Jbeta primers. Here immunoSEQ multiplex PCR was the method, and the copy in TCRdb shows in-frame clones only, minus some. There are about 170,000 clones in the sample; less than 75% occur only once, and approximately 1.5% lies in the top ten. What was sequenced was PBMCs. These receptors were collected from a girl under 18 in good health and CMV-seronegative.

CDR3 coding DNA: TGTGCCAGCAGTTTTCCAACTACCAACTACAACCATTGGACTGAAGCTTTCTTT. This translates into CASSFPTTNYNHWTEAFF. This chain uses TRBV27 with TRBJ1-1; no definite D call. V was clipped by 3 bases and J by 5 bases, with 25 bases between them. Germline V lookup: CDR1 MNHEY, CDR2 SMNVEV (reference sequence). The CDR3 contains 18 residues.

J is TRBJ1-3 and V is TRBV7-9; maybe TRBD1 (6 bases). V was shortened by 5 bases and J by 0 bases, with 11 bases between the two germline ends. CDR1 is SEHNR, CDR2 FQNEAQ, per germline (reference sequence). The CDR3 extends over 15 amino acids. CDR3 DNA sequence: TGTGCCAGCAGCACCATGGACAGCTCTGGAAACACCATATATTTT. Its translation is CASSTMDSSGNTIYF.

This chain connects TRBV10-1 to TRBJ2-7; D uncertain. Germline CDR1 is WNHNN and CDR2 is SYGVQD (reference sequence). Trimming pared 0 bases from V and 1 base from J, leaving 4 bases between. The CDR3 extends over 13 amino acids. The CDR3 sequence is CASSESQSYEQYF. Written as DNA, the CDR3 is TGCGCCAGCAGTGAGTCCCAGTCCTACGAGCAGTACTTC.

The V call is TRBV19, the J call TRBJ1-5; 8 bases align to TRBD1. Trimming cost V 6 bases and J 5 bases; bases outside gene matches: 9. Germline V gives CDR1 LNHDA, CDR2 SQIVND (reference sequence). CDR3 size: 15 residues. The CDR3 nucleotides are TGTGCCAGTAGGGACCCACAGGGGGAGTATCAGCCCCAGCATTTT. Protein: CASRDPQGEYQPQHF.

The chain recombines TRBV4-2 with TRBJ2-1; perhaps TRBD1 as D (6 bases). The CDR3 is 15 amino acids. In germline, CDR1 is LGHNA, CDR2 YNFKEQ. Deletions cut 2 bases from V and 0 bases from J, with 8 bases between. The CDR3 nucleotides read TGTGCCAGCAGCCAACCACAGGGCTCCTACAATGAGCAGTTCTTC. Translated, it gives CASSQPQGSYNEQFF.

A few counts support this clone. The identical CDR3 is also encoded by other nucleotide sequences in the sample. This chain links TRBV19 with TRBJ2-7; 7 nucleotides agree with TRBD1. This CDR3 spans 12 amino acids. Trimming removed 4 bases from V and 4 bases from J; junction bases left unmatched: 1. Per the germline V gene, CDR1 is LNHDA and CDR2 is SQIVND (reference sequence). The CDR3 region is CASSRDSYEQYF. In DNA form, the CDR3 reads TGTGCCAGTAGTAGGGACAGTTACGAGCAGTACTTC.

The rearrangement joins TRBV5-4 to TRBJ1-1, with a tentative D call TRBD1 (6 bases). This CDR3 spans 16 amino acids. Trimming pared 3 bases from V and 1 base from J, leaving 16 bases between. CDR1 is SGHNT and CDR2 is YYREEE in the germline V gene (reference sequence). The CDR3 loop reads CASSSTLRQANTEAFF. The CDR3 nucleotides read TGTGCCAGCAGCTCCACACTCCGACAGGCGAACACTGAAGCTTTCTTT.

This clone was seen once. This chain connects TRBV5-1 to TRBJ2-1; 9 nucleotides match TRBD2. V trimming: 2 bases; J trimming: 4 bases; junction bases outside the gene matches: 7. The CDR3 extends over 16 amino acids. Germline CDR1 is SGHRS and CDR2 is YFSETQ. CDR3 sequence (DNA): TGCGCCAGCAGCTTAGCTGCGGGGGGGGATTACAATGAGCAGTTCTTC. This encodes CASSLAAGGDYNEQFF.

V is TRBV27 and J is TRBJ2-7; no firm D call. Trimming took off 5 bases at V and 1 base at J, with 15 bases between the two ends. The length of the CDR3 is 15 residues. Germline assignment: CDR1 MNHEY and CDR2 SMNVEV (reference sequence). The CDR3: CASSERFDDSYEQYF. The CDR3 bases are TGTGCCAGCAGTGAGAGGTTTGACGATTCCTACGAGCAGTACTTC.

As to this clone: Its ends do not fully match the called genes, so a read error is possible. Within the sample, other DNA sequences also encode this same CDR3. The genes are TRBV7-9 and TRBJ2-5, with D uncertain. Germline V gene sequence: CDR1 SEHNR, CDR2 FQNEAQ (reference sequence). CDR3 size: 13 residues. In nucleotides, the CDR3 is TGTGCTAGCAGCTTCCCCAGCCAAGAGACCCAGTACTTC. Its protein product is CASSFPSQETQYF.

The rearrangement uses TRBV6-1 and TRBJ2-5; 11 nucleotides line up with TRBD2. The germline gives CDR1 MNHNS, CDR2 SASEGT. The junction had 4 bases not matched to a gene; V was cut back by 4 bases and J by 3 bases. The CDR3 is 15 residues long. The CDR3 sequence is CASSVSSGGKETQYF. Written as DNA, the CDR3 is TGTGCCAGCAGTGTATCTAGCGGGGGGAAAGAGACCCAGTACTTC.

This chain links TRBV5-8 with TRBJ1-5; unclear D gene. The CDR3 is 16 residues long. Germline values: CDR1 SGHTS, CDR2 YDEGEE. Trimming took 2 bases from V and 2 from J, leaving 14 bases between them. The CDR3 is CASSFFGSVGNQPQHF. As DNA, the CDR3 is TGTGCCAGCAGCTTTTTCGGGTCTGTCGGCAATCAGCCCCAGCATTTT. Looking up the rest from reference TRBV5-8 and TRBJ1-5 gives the full variable domain: EAGVTQSPTHLIKTRGQQATLRCSPISGHTSVYWYQQALGLGLQFLLWYDEGEERNRGNFPPRFSGRQFPNYSSELNVNALELEDSALYLCASSFFGSVGNQPQHFGDGTRLSIL.

This clone was detected only a few times. This chain uses TRBV5-1 with TRBJ2-7, with D perhaps TRBD1 (6 bases). This CDR3 spans 13 amino acids. Per germline, CDR1 SGHRS and CDR2 YFSETQ. V was shortened by 5 bases and J by 3 bases, with 12 bases between the two germline ends. The CDR3 DNA is TGCGCCAGCAGTTCGGACAGTCTCTACGAGCAGTACTTC. This codes for CASSSDSLYEQYF.

V is TRBV14 and J is TRBJ2-5; D gene uncertain. Germline CDR1 is SGHDN and CDR2 is FVKESK. Trimming removed 2 bases at V and 0 bases at J, with 16 bases between. The CDR3 is made up of 17 amino acids. The CDR3 DNA reads as TGTGCCAGCAGCCAATCGACACCCTCGCACAACCAAGAGACCCAGTACTTC. It specifies CASSQSTPSHNQETQYF. Complete variable domain (other parts from reference TRBV14 and TRBJ2-5): EAGVTQFPSHSVIEKGQTVTLRCDPISGHDNLYWYRRVMGKEIKFLLHFVKESKQDESGMPNNRFLAERTGGTYSTLKVQPAELEDSGVYFCASSQSTPSHNQETQYFGPGTRLLVL.

This chain connects TRBV19 to TRBJ2-7, with 10 bases that match TRBD2. Germline trimming cut 3 bases from V and 2 bases from J; bases unmatched to any gene: 7. Per the germline V gene, CDR1 is LNHDA and CDR2 is SQIVND (reference sequence). CDR3 length: 16 residues. The CDR3 bases are TGTGCCAGTAGTATGGTCTCAGCGGGGGGGCCCTACGAGCAGTACTTC. This encodes CASSMVSAGGPYEQYF.

The V and J genes are TRBV5-1 and TRBJ1-2, with 9 bases lining up with TRBD1. This CDR3 spans 16 amino acids. The germline CDR1 and CDR2 sequences are SGHRS and YFSETQ. J lost 5 bases, V lost 4 bases, and 12 bases had no gene match. The CDR3 loop reads CASSPTSGQGNYGYTF. CDR3 coding DNA: TGCGCCAGCAGCCCTACCTCGGGACAGGGAAATTATGGCTACACCTTC.

The genes are TRBV5-1 and TRBJ2-5; 10 nucleotides align to TRBD1. Looked up from germline, CDR1 is SGHRS and CDR2 is YFSETQ. V shed 4 bases and J 2 bases; nucleotides not matched to a gene: 20. CDR3 size: 20 residues. CDR3 sequence (DNA): TGCGCCAGCAGCCTTCCGACAGGGGGCGCAACCCTTGTATCACAAGAGACCCAGTACTTC. Translated, it gives CASSLPTGGATLVSQETQYF.

This clone was picked up one time. The chain couples TRBV5-6 to TRBJ1-2; 8 bases line up with TRBD1. The germline V gene encodes CDR1 SGHDT and CDR2 YYEEEE. The CDR3 has 15 residues. With 4 bases clipped from V and 5 bases from J, the junction kept 10 bases outside the gene matches. CDR3 coding DNA: TGTGCCAGCAGCCCTCGACAGGGGAGAGATTATGGCTACACCTTC. This codes for CASSPRQGRDYGYTF.

This chain uses TRBV4-2 with TRBJ2-1; TRBD2 matches at 10 bases. This CDR3 region has 15 residues. Germline V gene sequence: CDR1 LGHNA, CDR2 YNFKEQ. The J segment lost 6 bases and the V segment lost 3 bases, leaving 5 bases of the junction unmatched. The DNA for the CDR3 is TGTGCCAGCAGCCAGAGTTGGACTAGCGGCAATGAGCAGTTCTTC. This codes for CASSQSWTSGNEQFF.

CDR3: CASSLDQAYEQYF. The CDR3 nucleotides read TGCGCCAGCAGCTTGGATCAGGCCTACGAGCAGTACTTC. This chain links TRBV5-1 with TRBJ2-7; D is unclear. This CDR3 has 13 amino acids. Deletions cut 0 bases from V and 2 bases from J, with 6 bases between. Germline V gene data show CDR1 as SGHRS and CDR2 as YFSETQ.

The gene calls are TRBV11-2 and TRBJ2-5; D is undetermined. Trimming pared 4 bases from V and 1 base from J, leaving 7 bases between. The CDR3 is made up of 13 amino acids. Germline CDR1 and CDR2: SGHAT and FQNNGV. The CDR3 DNA is TGTGCCAGCAGCTGGAGCAGCCAAGAGACCCAGTACTTC. Amino acid sequence: CASSWSSQETQYF.

This clone was detected once. V and J are TRBV5-4 and TRBJ2-5; D gene uncertain. The length of the CDR3 is 13 residues. Germline CDR1 reads SGHNT; CDR2 reads YYREEE (reference sequence). V dropped 5 bases and J dropped 1 base, with 9 bases sitting between them. The CDR3 spells CASRAWSQETQYF. The DNA of the CDR3 is TGTGCCAGCAGGGCTTGGTCCCAAGAGACCCAGTACTTC.

The CDR3 DNA is TGTGCCTGCGCCCTACGGGACAGTACAACCGAGCAGTACTTC. Its translation is CACALRDSTTEQYF. J is TRBJ2-7 and V is TRBV19; TRBD1 matches 7 bases. CDR1 LNHDA and CDR2 SQIVND come from the germline V gene (reference sequence). This CDR3 contains 14 residues. After removal of 11 bases from V and 6 bases from J, the junction contained 16 bases not matched to a gene.

V is TRBV6-5 and J is TRBJ2-5; 8 positions agree with TRBD2. J lost 1 base, V lost 2 bases, and 6 bases had no gene match. Germline V CDR1 and CDR2: MNHEY, SVGAGI. This CDR3 has 16 residues. DNA of the CDR3: TGTGCCAGCAGTTACGCCCAGGGACTAGGCCAAGAGACCCAGTACTTC. Encoded protein: CASSYAQGLGQETQYF.

The chain combines TRBV2 with TRBJ2-2, with TRBD1 as a possible D gene (6 bases). V was pared by 9 bases and J by 4 bases, with 12 bases between. CDR3 size: 13 residues. Germline values: CDR1 SNHLY, CDR2 FYNNEI. The CDR3 here is CARRQDLTGELFF. The CDR3 nucleotides read TGTGCCAGAAGACAGGATCTCACCGGGGAGCTGTTTTTT.

This clone was recorded only once. The genes are TRBV13 and TRBJ1-5, with D perhaps matching TRBD1 (5 bases). Germline V gene sequence: CDR1 PRHDT, CDR2 FYEKMQ (reference sequence). The CDR3 has 15 residues. Trimming removed 2 bases at V and 1 base at J, with 9 bases between. In nucleotides, the CDR3 is TGTGCCAGCAGCTTAAGGGCAGGGAGCAATCAGCCCCAGCATTTT. Protein: CASSLRAGSNQPQHF.

The J gene is TRBJ2-7, the V gene TRBV29-1; no clear D gene. The CDR3 consists of 11 residues. Germline V gene data show CDR1 as SQVTM and CDR2 as ANQGSEA. The V end lost 7 bases, the J end lost 0 bases, and 7 bases lay between the germline ends. CDR3 in DNA: TGCAGCGGTGTGAGCTCCTACGAGCAGTACTTC. Amino acids: CSGVSSYEQYF.

This clone has only a few counts. The CDR3 DNA is TGTGCCAGCGGGAAAGTGGGACAGGGTAGGAATACGCAGTATTTT. The encoded protein is CASGKVGQGRNTQYF. V usage is TRBV7-9 and J usage is TRBJ2-3; 9 nucleotides line up with TRBD1. This CDR3 spans 15 amino acids. The J segment lost 7 bases and the V segment lost 8 bases, leaving 13 bases of the junction unmatched. Germline V gives CDR1 SEHNR, CDR2 FQNEAQ (reference sequence).

This chain uses TRBV6-5 with TRBJ1-3; 7 nucleotides align to TRBD1. With V trimmed by 7 bases and J by 4 bases, 10 bases remained unmatched. Germline V CDR1 and CDR2: MNHEY, SVGAGI. CDR3 length equals 15 residues. The CDR3 is CASIPPGTAGNTIYF. In nucleotides, the CDR3 is TGTGCCAGCATCCCACCAGGGACAGCCGGAAACACCATATATTTT.

J is TRBJ2-7 and V is TRBV6-5; D not certain. Trimming took off 4 bases at V and 0 bases at J, with 10 bases between the two ends. Germline CDR1 and CDR2: MNHEY and SVGAGI. CDR3 length equals 14 residues. The DNA for the CDR3 is TGTGCCAGCAGTTTCAGGCCCAACTCCTACGAGCAGTACTTC. Translation: CASSFRPNSYEQYF.